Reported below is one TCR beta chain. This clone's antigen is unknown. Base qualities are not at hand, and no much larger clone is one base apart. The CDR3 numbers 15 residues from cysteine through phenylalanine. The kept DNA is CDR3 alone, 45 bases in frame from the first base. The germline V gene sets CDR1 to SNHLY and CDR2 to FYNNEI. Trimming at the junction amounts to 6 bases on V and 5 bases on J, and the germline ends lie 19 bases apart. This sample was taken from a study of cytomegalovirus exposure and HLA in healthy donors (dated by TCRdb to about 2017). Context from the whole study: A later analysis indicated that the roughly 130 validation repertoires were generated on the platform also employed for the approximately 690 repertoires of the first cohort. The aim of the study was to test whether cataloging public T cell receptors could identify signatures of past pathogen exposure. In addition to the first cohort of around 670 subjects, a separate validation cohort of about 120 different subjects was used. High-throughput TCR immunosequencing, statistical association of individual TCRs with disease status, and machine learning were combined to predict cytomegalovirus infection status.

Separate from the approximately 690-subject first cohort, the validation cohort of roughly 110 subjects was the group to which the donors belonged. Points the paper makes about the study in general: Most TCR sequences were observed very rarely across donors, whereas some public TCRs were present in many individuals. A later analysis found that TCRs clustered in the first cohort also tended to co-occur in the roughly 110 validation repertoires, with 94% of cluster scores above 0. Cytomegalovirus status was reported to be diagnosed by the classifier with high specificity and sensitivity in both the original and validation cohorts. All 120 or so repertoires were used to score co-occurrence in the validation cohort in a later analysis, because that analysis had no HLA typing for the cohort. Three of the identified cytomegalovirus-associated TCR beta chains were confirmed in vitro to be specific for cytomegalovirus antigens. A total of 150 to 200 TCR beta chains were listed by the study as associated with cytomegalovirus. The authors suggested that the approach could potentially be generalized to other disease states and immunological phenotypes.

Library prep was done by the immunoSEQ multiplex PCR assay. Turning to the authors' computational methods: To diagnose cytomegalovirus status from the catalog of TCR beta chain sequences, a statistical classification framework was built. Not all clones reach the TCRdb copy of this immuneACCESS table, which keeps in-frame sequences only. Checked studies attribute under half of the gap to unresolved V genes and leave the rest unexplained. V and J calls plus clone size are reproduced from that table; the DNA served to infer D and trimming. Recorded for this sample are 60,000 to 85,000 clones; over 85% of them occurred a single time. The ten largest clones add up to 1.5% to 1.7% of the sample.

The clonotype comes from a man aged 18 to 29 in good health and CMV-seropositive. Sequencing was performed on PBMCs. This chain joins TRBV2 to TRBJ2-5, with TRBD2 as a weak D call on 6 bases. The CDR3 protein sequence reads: CASSPKRWRAETQYF. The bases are TGTGCCAGCAGCCCAAAGCGATGGAGGGCGGAGACCCAGTACTTC.